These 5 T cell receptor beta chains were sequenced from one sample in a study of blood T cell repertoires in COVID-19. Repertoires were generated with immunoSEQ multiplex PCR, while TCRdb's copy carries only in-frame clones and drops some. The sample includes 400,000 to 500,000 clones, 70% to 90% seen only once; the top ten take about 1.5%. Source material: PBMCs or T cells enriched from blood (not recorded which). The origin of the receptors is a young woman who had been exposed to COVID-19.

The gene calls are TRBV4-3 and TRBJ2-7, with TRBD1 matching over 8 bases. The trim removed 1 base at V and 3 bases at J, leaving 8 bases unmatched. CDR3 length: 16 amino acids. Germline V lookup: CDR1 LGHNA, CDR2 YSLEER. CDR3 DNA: TGCGCCAGCAGCCAAGCTACGGGACAGGACATCTACGAGCAGTACTTC. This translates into CASSQATGQDIYEQYF.

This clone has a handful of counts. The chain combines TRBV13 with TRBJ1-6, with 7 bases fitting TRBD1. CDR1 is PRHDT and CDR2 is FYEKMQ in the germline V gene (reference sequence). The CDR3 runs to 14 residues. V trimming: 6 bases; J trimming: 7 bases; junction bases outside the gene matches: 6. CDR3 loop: CASRLGQQNSPLHF. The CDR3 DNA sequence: TGTGCCAGCAGGTTGGGACAGCAAAATTCACCCCTCCACTTT. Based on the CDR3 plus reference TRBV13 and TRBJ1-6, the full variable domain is AAGVIQSPRHLIKEKRETATLKCYPIPRHDTVYWYQQGPGQDPQFLISFYEKMQSDKGSIPDRFSAQQFSDYHSELNMSSLELGDSALYFCASRLGQQNSPLHFGNGTRLTVT.

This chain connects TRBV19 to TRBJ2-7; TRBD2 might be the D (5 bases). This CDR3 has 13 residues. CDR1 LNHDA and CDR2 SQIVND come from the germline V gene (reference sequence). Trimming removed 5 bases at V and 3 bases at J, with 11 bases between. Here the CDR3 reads CASSVGEGYEQYF. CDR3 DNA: TGTGCCAGTAGTGTGGGTGAGGGCTACGAGCAGTACTTC.

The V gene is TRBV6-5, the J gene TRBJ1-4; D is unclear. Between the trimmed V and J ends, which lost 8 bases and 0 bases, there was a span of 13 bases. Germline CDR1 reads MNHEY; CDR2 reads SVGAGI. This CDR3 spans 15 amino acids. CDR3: CASFPLATTNEKLFF. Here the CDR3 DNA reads TGTGCCAGCTTCCCACTTGCCACAACTAATGAAAAACTGTTTTTT.

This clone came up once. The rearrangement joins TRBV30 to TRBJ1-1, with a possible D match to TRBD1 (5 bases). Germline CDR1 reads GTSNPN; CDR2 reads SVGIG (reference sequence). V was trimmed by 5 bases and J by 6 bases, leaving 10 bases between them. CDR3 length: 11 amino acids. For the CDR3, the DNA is TGTGCCTGGCCAAGGGGCTCTGAAGCTTTCTTT. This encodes CAWPRGSEAFF.